These 25 T cell receptor beta chains originate from one sample sequenced in a study of human T cells and chemical hapten exposure. Described time point: pre-sensitization, week 0. Treatment given: therapeutic diphenylcyclopropenone sensitization with weekly scalp DPC. TCRdb called the RACE reads again in MiXCR, with one record for every CDR3 protein. The sample holds about 260,000 distinct CDR3 sequences, about 8.6% seen once. Here the sequenced sample was whole blood, taken in connection with sensitization to the hapten diphenylcyclopropenone (DPC). The receptors originated from a woman between 35 and 50 years old with alopecia areata. Some clones in this sample may be carry-over from other donors' samples.

This clonotype was found many times. The J gene is TRBJ2-3, the V gene TRBV7-9, with 10 bases that match TRBD2. V shed 1 base and J 5 bases; nucleotides not matched to a gene: 6. CDR3 length: 16 residues. Germline assignment: CDR1 SEHNR and CDR2 FQNEAQ (reference sequence). CDR3 residues: CASSLVISSGRDTQYF. The CDR3 bases are TGTGCCAGCAGCTTAGTTATTTCTAGCGGGAGAGATACGCAGTATTTT.

This clonotype was seen only a few times. The chain employs TRBV5-1 and TRBJ1-4; D is uncertain. Germline CDR1 reads SGHRS; CDR2 reads YFSETQ. The CDR3 is 13 amino acids. Trimming shortened V by 7 bases and J by 3 bases, and 10 bases separated the two germline ends. In DNA form, the CDR3 reads TGCGCCAGCGCGGCAGAGCCTAATGAAAAACTGTTTTTT. Encoded protein: CASAAEPNEKLFF.

At least ten counts were recorded for this clonotype. The V and J genes are TRBV5-6 and TRBJ2-3; D is uncertain. The germline CDR1 and CDR2 sequences are SGHDT and YYEEEE. V was cut by 0 bases and J by 7 bases, with 6 bases left in between. The CDR3 extends over 12 amino acids. The CDR3: CASSLGGNTQYF. Written as DNA, the CDR3 is TGTGCCAGCAGCTTGGGAGGTAATACGCAGTATTTT.

The chain uses TRBV5-1 and TRBJ2-2, with D perhaps TRBD1 (6 bases). Germline values: CDR1 SGHRS, CDR2 YFSETQ. The CDR3 has 15 amino acids. Trimming stripped 0 bases from V and 6 bases from J, with 12 bases between. The CDR3 bases are TGCGCCAGCAGCTTGGAGACAGGCGGGCCCGGGGAGCTGTTTTTT. Its protein product is CASSLETGGPGELFF.

This clonotype has more than one count but fewer than ten. The gene calls are TRBV11-2 and TRBJ2-1; weak D call: TRBD2 (6 bases). The V gene's germline CDR1 is SGHAT and CDR2 FQNNGV. This CDR3 contains 16 residues. V lost 3 bases, J lost 5 bases, and 17 bases lay in between. The chain's CDR3 is CASSFFGSQLHNEQFF. The CDR3 nucleotides read TGTGCCAGCAGCTTTTTCGGGAGTCAGCTACACAATGAGCAGTTCTTC.

The rearrangement uses TRBV29-1 and TRBJ1-2, with TRBD1 identical over 8 bases. There are 15 residues in the CDR3. The junction had 16 bases not matched to a gene; V was cut back by 4 bases and J by 9 bases. Germline V gene sequence: CDR1 SQVTM, CDR2 ANQGSEA. DNA of the CDR3: TGCAGCGTTGCTTTAAGCGACAGGGGAAAAAGCAGCTACACCTTC. It translates to CSVALSDRGKSSYTF.

This clonotype has a handful of counts. The rearrangement joins TRBV28 to TRBJ1-2, with D tentatively TRBD1 (6 bases). Between the trimmed V and J ends, which lost 5 bases and 1 base, there was a span of 11 bases. This CDR3 comprises 14 residues. The germline CDR1 and CDR2 sequences are MDHEN and SYDVKM. The CDR3, as DNA: TGTGCCAGCAGTCGAACCAGGGGTAACTATGGCTACACCTTC. This translates into CASSRTRGNYGYTF.

The chain joins TRBV29-1 to TRBJ1-2; D ambiguous. The CDR3 runs 15 residues. The V and J ends lost 1 base and 0 bases respectively, with 12 bases between them. Germline CDR1 and CDR2: SQVTM and ANQGSEA. The CDR3 here is CSVEVEPLTNYGYTF. CDR3 coding DNA: TGCAGCGTTGAAGTTGAACCACTCACTAACTATGGCTACACCTTC. The full variable domain, in which reference TRBV29-1 and TRBJ1-2 provide the parts outside the CDR3, is SAVISQKPSRDICQRGTSLTIQCQVDSQVTMMFWYRQQPGQSLTLIATANQGSEATYESGFVIDKFPISRPNLTFSTLTVSNMSPEDSSIYLCSVEVEPLTNYGYTFGSGTRLTVV.

Ten or more counts support this clonotype. The chain is built from TRBV28 and TRBJ2-7; TRBD1 might be the D (5 bases). The CDR3 contains 14 residues. Germline CDR1 reads MDHEN; CDR2 reads SYDVKM. Trimming shortened V by 4 bases and J by 0 bases, and 10 bases separated the two germline ends. CDR3 sequence: CASSSGSLSYEQYF. For the CDR3, the DNA is TGTGCCAGCAGTTCAGGGTCCCTCTCCTACGAGCAGTACTTC.

This clonotype was seen more than once but under ten times. The J gene is TRBJ2-1, the V gene TRBV28; either TRBD1 or TRBD2 may fit D (5 bases each). V lost 5 bases and J lost 6, with 17 bases in between. The CDR3 is 15 residues long. CDR1 MDHEN and CDR2 SYDVKM come from the germline V gene. CDR3: CASSPHRDRSNEQFF. CDR3 in DNA: TGTGCCAGCAGTCCCCACCGGGACCGGAGCAATGAGCAGTTCTTC.

The chain joins TRBV5-1 to TRBJ2-3; the match to TRBD2 covers 10 bases. Trimming at V came to 5 bases and at J to 0 bases, leaving 3 bases not matched to a gene. The CDR3 is made up of 15 amino acids. Germline V gene data show CDR1 as SGHRS and CDR2 as YFSETQ. CDR3 protein: CASRPTSGSTDTQYF. In DNA form, the CDR3 reads TGCGCCAGCAGACCGACTAGCGGGAGCACAGATACGCAGTATTTT.

This clonotype has ten or more counts. The chain couples TRBV20-1 to TRBJ1-5; TRBD1 agrees at 8 bases. From germline, CDR1 is DFQATT and CDR2 SNEGSKA (reference sequence). V shed 6 bases and J 1 base; nucleotides not matched to a gene: 11. The CDR3 sequence is 16 residues long. This chain's CDR3 is CSAMSQGAVSNQPQHF. CDR3 DNA sequence: TGCAGTGCAATGAGCCAGGGGGCGGTGAGCAATCAGCCCCAGCATTTT.

This clonotype has ten or more counts. The V call is TRBV15, the J call TRBJ2-5; D gene unclear. The CDR3 runs to 14 residues. V dropped 3 bases and J dropped 4 bases, with 12 bases sitting between them. From germline, CDR1 is LNHNV and CDR2 YYDKDF (reference sequence). The CDR3 sequence is CATSSGISPETQYF. CDR3 in DNA: TGTGCCACCAGCAGTGGCATTTCCCCAGAGACCCAGTACTTC.

The chain joins TRBV6-6 to TRBJ1-5; TRBD1 agrees at 7 bases. The ends lost 7 bases at V and 6 bases at J; junction bases unmatched: 6. This CDR3 contains 13 residues. CDR1 MNHNY and CDR2 SVGAGI come from the germline V gene (reference sequence). Here the CDR3 reads CASKGGTVQPQHF. The CDR3 nucleotides read TGTGCCAGCAAGGGGGGGACAGTTCAGCCCCAGCATTTT.

In this sample, this clonotype turned up a few times. The V call is TRBV7-9, the J call TRBJ2-3, with 13 bases that match TRBD2. Germline-derived CDR1 and CDR2 are SEHNR and FQNEAQ (reference sequence). The CDR3 sequence is 15 residues long. V lost 1 base and J lost 5; bases outside the gene matches: 0. CDR3 loop: CASSLGTSGRDTQYF. CDR3 nucleotides: TGTGCCAGCAGCTTAGGGACTAGCGGGAGAGATACGCAGTATTTT.

This clonotype appeared a few times. The V gene is TRBV9, the J gene TRBJ2-3; 9 bases agree with TRBD2. This CDR3 contains 17 residues. V lost 2 bases, J lost 0 bases, and 7 bases stayed unmatched. Germline V gene lookup returns CDR1 SGDLS and CDR2 YYNGEE. The chain's CDR3 is CASSVLALAGSTDTQYF. The CDR3 DNA reads TGTGCCAGCAGCGTTTTGGCACTAGCGGGTAGCACAGATACGCAGTATTTT.

The V and J genes are TRBV29-1 and TRBJ2-5; a possible D gene is TRBD1 (5 bases). V lost 1 base to trimming and J lost 5 bases, with 11 bases between them. The CDR3 is 13 amino acids. CDR1 and CDR2 from the germline V gene are SQVTM and ANQGSEA. The CDR3 DNA reads TGCAGCGTTGAAGCCCAGGCAGGGGAGACCCAGTACTTC. Its protein is CSVEAQAGETQYF.

This clonotype was observed a few times. The chain joins TRBV27 to TRBJ1-1, with D possibly TRBD1 on 6 matching bases. The CDR3 spans 14 residues. The V gene lost 3 bases and the J gene lost 3 bases, with 11 bases spanning the gap. CDR1 MNHEY and CDR2 SMNVEV come from the germline V gene (reference sequence). DNA for the CDR3: TGTGCCAGCAGTTTGTTAGGGGGAGACACTGAAGCTTTCTTT. Protein: CASSLLGGDTEAFF.

The chain is built from TRBV6-5 and TRBJ1-3; D is unclear. The V end was cut by 2 bases, the J end by 6 bases, with 8 bases between. The CDR3 consists of 13 residues. Germline CDR1 is MNHEY and CDR2 is SVGAGI. The CDR3 region is CASSYGQSNTIYF. In DNA, the CDR3 is TGTGCCAGCAGTTACGGCCAGTCAAACACCATATATTTT.

This rearrangement joins TRBV18 to TRBJ1-5; TRBD1 might be the D (6 bases). The V gene's germline CDR1 is KGHSH and CDR2 LQKENI. The V end was cut by 4 bases, the J end by 7 bases, with 14 bases between. The CDR3 consists of 14 residues. The CDR3: CASSLQGWGQPQHF. CDR3 DNA: TGTGCCAGCTCACTACAGGGATGGGGACAGCCCCAGCATTTT.

The sample holds many counts of this clonotype. This chain joins TRBV7-9 and TRBJ2-2, with D uncertain. The V gene's germline CDR1 is SEHNR and CDR2 FQNEAQ (reference sequence). V lost 8 bases, J lost 1 base, and 11 bases lay in between. The CDR3 has 14 amino acids. The CDR3 DNA sequence: TGTGCCAGCGGAAGGTCGGGGAACACCGGGGAGCTGTTTTTT. This codes for CASGRSGNTGELFF.

This clonotype was recorded at least ten times. The V call is TRBV4-2, the J call TRBJ2-7; no definite D call. Trimming shortened V by 0 bases and J by 0 bases, and 12 bases separated the two germline ends. Germline CDR1 and CDR2: LGHNA and YNFKEQ. CDR3 length equals 16 residues. CDR3 DNA: TGTGCCAGCAGCCAAGAAACCCCGGACCGCTCCTACGAGCAGTACTTC. It is translated as CASSQETPDRSYEQYF.

This chain connects TRBV28 to TRBJ2-7, with a weak D call TRBD2 (5 bases). This CDR3 region has 14 residues. The ends were cut back, 5 bases at V and 6 bases at J, with 17 bases in the middle. The germline V gene has CDR1 MDHEN and CDR2 SYDVKM. As DNA, the CDR3 is TGTGCCAGCAGTCCCCACCTGGCTAGCAGCGAGCAGTACTTC. Its protein product is CASSPHLASSEQYF. The full variable domain, rest sourced from reference TRBV28 and TRBJ2-7, is DVKVTQSSRYLVKRTGEKVFLECVQDMDHENMFWYRQDPGLGLRLIYFSYDVKMKEKGDIPEGYSVSREKKERFSLILESASTNQTSMYLCASSPHLASSEQYFGPGTRLTVT.

This clonotype was counted a few times. V gene TRBV12-3 or TRBV12-4 combines with J gene TRBJ2-5; 8 bases are a match to TRBD2. This CDR3 spans 14 amino acids. Trimming cost V 3 bases and J 5 bases; bases outside gene matches: 5. CDR3 protein: CASSFVAGSETQYF. In DNA, the CDR3 is TGTGCCAGCAGTTTTGTAGCGGGATCGGAGACCCAGTACTTC.

This clonotype was picked up many times. The chain recombines TRBV29-1 with TRBJ2-2, with a possible D match to TRBD1 (5 bases). Germline V gene data show CDR1 as SQVTM and CDR2 as ANQGSEA. Between the trimmed V and J ends, which lost 5 bases and 5 bases, there was a span of 12 bases. The length of the CDR3 is 13 residues. CDR3 loop: CSVLDQGTGELFF. CDR3 coding DNA: TGCAGCGTTCTCGATCAGGGTACCGGGGAGCTGTTTTTT.